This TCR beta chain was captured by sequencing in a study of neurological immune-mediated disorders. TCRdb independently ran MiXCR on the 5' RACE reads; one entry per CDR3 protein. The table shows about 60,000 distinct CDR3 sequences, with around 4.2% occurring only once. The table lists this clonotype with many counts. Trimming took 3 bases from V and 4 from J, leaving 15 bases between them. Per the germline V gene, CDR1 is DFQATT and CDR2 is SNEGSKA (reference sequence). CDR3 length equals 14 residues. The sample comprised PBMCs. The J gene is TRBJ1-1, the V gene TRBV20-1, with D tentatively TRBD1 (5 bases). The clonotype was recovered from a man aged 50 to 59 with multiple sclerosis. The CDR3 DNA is TGCAGTGCTAGGGACCCCTTCGGGGCCACTGAAGCTTTCTTT. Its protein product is CSARDPFGATEAFF.